A selection of T cell receptor beta chains follows, all from one sample in a study of beta chain features in type 1 diabetes. The method was immunoSEQ multiplex PCR; TCRdb's version includes in-frame clones alone and lacks a portion of them. Here the sample spans a few hundred thousand clones, about 11% being singletons. Sequencing was performed on central memory CD4+ T cells from blood. All receptors derive from a man aged 18 to 30 in good health. Both conserved end residues are part of each CDR3. D genes are given only for firm matches. Expanded clones get a size class; other rows say once, few or many, or leave the size out.

d_call: NA; v_call: TRBV7-6; j_call: TRBJ1-2; clone_size: NA; cdr3_nt: TGTGCCAGCAGCTTAGCGCAGGGTAGCTATGGCTACACCTTC; cdr3_aa: CASSLAQGSYGYTF
d_call: NA; v_call: TRBV10-3; j_call: TRBJ2-7; clone_size: few; cdr3_nt: TGTGCCATCGGAGGACAACCTTACGAGCAGTACTTC; cdr3_aa: CAIGGQPYEQYF
d_call: NA; v_call: TRBV30; j_call: TRBJ1-5; clone_size: few; cdr3_nt: TGTGCCTGGAGCCCGGGCGGCAATCAGCCCCAGCATTTT; cdr3_aa: CAWSPGGNQPQHF
d_call: TRBD2; v_call: TRBV11-2; j_call: TRBJ2-4; clone_size: few; cdr3_nt: TGTGCCAGCAGCTTAGTAGCGGGAGGCCTTCTTTCCAAAAACATTCAGTACTTC; cdr3_aa: CASSLVAGGLLSKNIQYF
d_call: NA; v_call: TRBV5-1; j_call: TRBJ2-3; clone_size: NA; cdr3_nt: TGCGCCAGCAGCTTGGGCCCGGCAGATACGCAGTATTTT; cdr3_aa: CASSLGPADTQYF
d_call: TRBD2; v_call: TRBV28; j_call: TRBJ2-5; clone_size: few; cdr3_nt: TGTGCCAGCACCGCAGCGGGAGTGGAGACCCAGTACTTC; cdr3_aa: CASTAAGVETQYF
d_call: NA; v_call: TRBV9; j_call: TRBJ1-1; clone_size: NA; cdr3_nt: TGTGCCAGCAGCGTGACCATGAACACTGAAGCTTTCTTT; cdr3_aa: CASSVTMNTEAFF
d_call: TRBD1; v_call: TRBV4-3; j_call: TRBJ1-4; clone_size: few; cdr3_nt: TGCGCCAGCAGCCGTCAGGGGACAGGCCGAGAAAAACTGTTTTTT; cdr3_aa: CASSRQGTGREKLFF
d_call: TRBD1; v_call: TRBV7-9; j_call: TRBJ1-2; clone_size: few; cdr3_nt: TGTGCCAGCAGCTTTACAGGGGAAGGCTACACCTTC; cdr3_aa: CASSFTGEGYTF
d_call: TRBD2; v_call: TRBV2; j_call: TRBJ2-3; clone_size: NA; cdr3_nt: TGTGCCAGCAGTGAAAACCTAGCGGGAGGACGCACAGATACGCAGTATTTT; cdr3_aa: CASSENLAGGRTDTQYF
d_call: NA; v_call: TRBV6-1; j_call: TRBJ1-5; clone_size: few; cdr3_nt: TGTGCCAGCAGTGAAGCGAGACAGCCCCAGCATTTT; cdr3_aa: CASSEARQPQHF
d_call: TRBD2; v_call: TRBV15; j_call: TRBJ2-1; clone_size: many; cdr3_nt: TGTGCCACCAGCGGTAGAGCGGGAGGCAATGAGCAGTTCTTC; cdr3_aa: CATSGRAGGNEQFF
d_call: NA; v_call: TRBV7-3; j_call: TRBJ2-2; clone_size: few; cdr3_nt: TGTGCCAGCAGCTTAGAGATGGCGGGCAGCTTGAACACCGGGGAGCTGTTTTTT; cdr3_aa: CASSLEMAGSLNTGELFF
d_call: NA; v_call: TRBV15; j_call: TRBJ2-5; clone_size: NA; cdr3_nt: TGTGCCACCAGCAGAGATCTTGGAGGGGGTAGGACCCAGTACTTC; cdr3_aa: CATSRDLGGGRTQYF
d_call: TRBD2; v_call: TRBV19; j_call: TRBJ2-2; clone_size: few; cdr3_nt: TGTGCCAGTAGTATCCTAGCGGGGAACACCGGGGAGCTGTTTTTT; cdr3_aa: CASSILAGNTGELFF
d_call: NA; v_call: TRBV30; j_call: TRBJ2-1; clone_size: NA; cdr3_nt: TGTGCCTGGAGTGTAATTTTCCAGTACCATGAGCAGTTCTTC; cdr3_aa: CAWSVIFQYHEQFF
d_call: NA; v_call: TRBV6-5; j_call: TRBJ1-2; clone_size: NA; cdr3_nt: TGTGCCAGCAGGCACCTGGTCGCCTATGGCTACACCTTC; cdr3_aa: CASRHLVAYGYTF
d_call: NA; v_call: TRBV23-1; j_call: TRBJ1-2; clone_size: few; cdr3_nt: TGCGCCAGCGACAGGAGAACCTATGGCTACACCTTC; cdr3_aa: CASDRRTYGYTF
d_call: NA; v_call: TRBV6-5; j_call: TRBJ1-5; clone_size: few; cdr3_nt: TGTGCCAGCAGTTACGGGGCAGGGAGGGGACAGCCCCAGCATTTT; cdr3_aa: CASSYGAGRGQPQHF
d_call: NA; v_call: TRBV29-1; j_call: TRBJ2-7; clone_size: NA; cdr3_nt: TGCAGCGCGGCGGTGGGGATAGGTTACGAGCAGTACTTC; cdr3_aa: CSAAVGIGYEQYF
d_call: NA; v_call: TRBV30; j_call: TRBJ2-7; clone_size: once; cdr3_nt: TGTGCCTGGAGTTCGACTGGCTACGAGCAGTACTTC; cdr3_aa: CAWSSTGYEQYF
d_call: TRBD2; v_call: TRBV29-1; j_call: TRBJ2-7; clone_size: many; cdr3_nt: TGCAGCGCACTAGCGGAATCCTACGAGCAGTACTTC; cdr3_aa: CSALAESYEQYF
d_call: NA; v_call: TRBV19; j_call: TRBJ1-2; clone_size: NA; cdr3_nt: TGTGCCAGTAGGCGCAGGGACTATGGCTACACCTTC; cdr3_aa: CASRRRDYGYTF
d_call: NA; v_call: TRBV2; j_call: TRBJ2-1; clone_size: few; cdr3_nt: TGTGCCAGCAGAGTCGGGCTCCAGGTCCGGAATGAGCAGTTCTTC; cdr3_aa: CASRVGLQVRNEQFF
d_call: NA; v_call: TRBV5-1; j_call: TRBJ2-5; clone_size: NA; cdr3_nt: TGCGCCAGCAGCCCCGGGACGGTTCAAGAGACCCAGTACTTC; cdr3_aa: CASSPGTVQETQYF
d_call: NA; v_call: TRBV2; j_call: TRBJ2-7; clone_size: NA; cdr3_nt: TGTGCCAGCAGTGGGTTGACGGAAGGCGAGCAGTACTTC; cdr3_aa: CASSGLTEGEQYF